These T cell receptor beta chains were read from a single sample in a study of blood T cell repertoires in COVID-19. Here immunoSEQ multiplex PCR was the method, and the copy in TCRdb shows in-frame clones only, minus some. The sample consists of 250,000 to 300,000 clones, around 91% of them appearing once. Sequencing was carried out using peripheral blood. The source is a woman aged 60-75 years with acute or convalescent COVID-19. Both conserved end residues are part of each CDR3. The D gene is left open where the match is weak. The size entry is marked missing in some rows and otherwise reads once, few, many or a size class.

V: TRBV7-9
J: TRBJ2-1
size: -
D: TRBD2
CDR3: CASSFGGAAYNEQFF
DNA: TGTGCCAGCAGCTTCGGGGGGGCAGCCTACAATGAGCAGTTCTTC

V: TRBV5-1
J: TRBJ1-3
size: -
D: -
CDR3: CASSLTGRSGNTIYF
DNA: TGCGCCAGCAGCTTGACCGGGAGATCTGGAAACACCATATATTTT

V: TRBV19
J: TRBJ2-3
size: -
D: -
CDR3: CASNHAAADTQYF
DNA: TGTGCCAGTAACCATGCGGCGGCAGATACGCAGTATTTT

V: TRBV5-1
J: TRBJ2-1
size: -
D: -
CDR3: CASSLGFGGIYNEQFF
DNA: TGCGCCAGCAGCTTAGGGTTTGGCGGGATCTACAATGAGCAGTTCTTC

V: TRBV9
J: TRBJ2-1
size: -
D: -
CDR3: CASSVALRSYNEQFF
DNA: TGTGCCAGCAGCGTAGCTCTACGCTCCTACAATGAGCAGTTCTTC

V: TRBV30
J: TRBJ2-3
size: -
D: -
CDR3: CAWSGPGASTDTQYF
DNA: TGTGCCTGGAGCGGTCCTGGGGCCAGCACAGATACGCAGTATTTT

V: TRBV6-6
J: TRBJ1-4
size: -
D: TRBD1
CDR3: CASSSVPQGVNEKLFF
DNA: TGTGCCAGCAGTTCGGTACCACAGGGGGTAAATGAAAAACTGTTTTTT

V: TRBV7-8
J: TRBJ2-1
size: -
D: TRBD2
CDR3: CASSLVGLAGDWEQFF
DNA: TGTGCCAGCAGCTTAGTGGGCCTAGCGGGGGACTGGGAGCAGTTCTTC

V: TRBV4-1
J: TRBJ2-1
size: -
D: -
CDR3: CASSSGRGSYNEQFF
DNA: TGCGCCAGCAGCTCTGGGCGCGGGTCCTACAATGAGCAGTTCTTC

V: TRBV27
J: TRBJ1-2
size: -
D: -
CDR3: CASSFPPGNYGYTF
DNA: TGTGCCAGCAGTTTCCCCCCCGGGAACTATGGCTACACCTTC

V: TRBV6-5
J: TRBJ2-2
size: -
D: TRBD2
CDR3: CASSLLAGGNTGELFF
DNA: TGTGCCAGCAGTTTACTAGCGGGTGGGAACACCGGGGAGCTGTTTTTT

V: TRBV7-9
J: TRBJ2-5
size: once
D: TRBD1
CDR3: CASSLRSQGVQEAQYF
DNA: TGTGCCAGCAGCTTAAGGTCCCAGGGGGTACAAGAGGCCCAGTACTTC

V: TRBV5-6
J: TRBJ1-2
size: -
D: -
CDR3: CASSLAMGGYGYTF
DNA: TGTGCCAGCAGCTTGGCCATGGGGGGCTATGGCTACACCTTC

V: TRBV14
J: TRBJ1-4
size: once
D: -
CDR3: CASSQVREANEKLFF
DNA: TGTGCCAGCAGCCAAGTTCGGGAGGCGAATGAAAAACTGTTTTTT